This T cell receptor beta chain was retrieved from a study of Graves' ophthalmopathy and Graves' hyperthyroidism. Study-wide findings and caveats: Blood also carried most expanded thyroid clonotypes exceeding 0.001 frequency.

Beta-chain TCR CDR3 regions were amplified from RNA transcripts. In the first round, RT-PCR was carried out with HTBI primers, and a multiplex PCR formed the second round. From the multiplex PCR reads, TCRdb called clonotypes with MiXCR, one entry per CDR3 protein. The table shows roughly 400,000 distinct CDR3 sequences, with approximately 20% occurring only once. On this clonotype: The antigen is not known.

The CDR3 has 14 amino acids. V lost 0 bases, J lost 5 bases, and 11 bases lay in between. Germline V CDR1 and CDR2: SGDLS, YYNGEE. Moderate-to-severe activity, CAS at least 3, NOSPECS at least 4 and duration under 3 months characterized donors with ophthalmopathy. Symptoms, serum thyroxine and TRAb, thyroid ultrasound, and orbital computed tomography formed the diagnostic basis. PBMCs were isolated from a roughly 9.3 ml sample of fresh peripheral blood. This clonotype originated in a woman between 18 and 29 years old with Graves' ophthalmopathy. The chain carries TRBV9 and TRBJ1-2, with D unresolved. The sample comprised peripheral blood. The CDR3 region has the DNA TGTGCCAGCAGCGTAGTGCCACAGCAGTATGGCTACACCTTC. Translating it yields CASSVVPQQYGYTF. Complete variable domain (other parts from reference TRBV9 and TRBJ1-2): DSGVTQTPKHLITATGQRVTLRCSPRSGDLSVYWYQQSLDQGLQFLIQYYNGEERAKGNILERFSAQQFPDLHSELNLSSLELGDSALYFCASSVVPQQYGYTFGSGTRLTVV.